The rows below give T cell receptor beta chains drawn from one sample of a study of blood T cell repertoires in COVID-19. Measured with immunoSEQ multiplex PCR; TCRdb has only the in-frame clones, and not every one. The sample holds about 140,000 clones; under 90% are singletons and the top ten take 1.6%. The sequenced material came from PBMCs or T cells enriched from blood (not recorded which). The receptors stem from a young woman who had been exposed to COVID-19. Both conserved end residues are part of each CDR3.

TRBV11-2	CASSFEGAYGYTF
TRBV27	CASSRSGTGGSYEQFF
TRBV7-6	CASSLAPSGAGNQPQHF
TRBV6-6	CASSGGYEQYF
TRBV19	CASKDIPSVANEKLFF
TRBV10-3	CAISESKGREKLFF
TRBV19	CASTIDSQPQHF
TRBV27	CASSLEAPVYNQPQHF
TRBV18	CASSRDSSGNTIYF
TRBV30	CAWSRLETSDEQFF
TRBV4-2	CASSQDGTGGGNTIYF
TRBV2	CASIRDRGLGEQYF
TRBV7-8	CASSLGGRGGSQDTEAFF
TRBV27	CASSLRLYSTDTQYF
TRBV20-1	CSASSPGDTEAFF
TRBV18	CASSPGQLSYNEQFF
TRBV27	CASSLSPGYSPLHF
TRBV30	CALGRTSEQYF
TRBV27	CATQFAGDYGYTF
TRBV5-1	CASSFDRTYEQYF
TRBV28	CASSLPLQGALGAFF
TRBV5-1	CASSGSAGGTTYNEQFF
TRBV7-9	CASSSPGGYGNQPQHF
TRBV7-9	CASGLTGAAVDTQYF
TRBV4-1	CASSQVRPAGVFEQYF
TRBV5-1	CASSPGTVPAYEQYF
TRBV28	CASSLTGVNTEAFF
TRBV14	CASSPNAGYGYTF
TRBV4-3	CASSQEDRGDRSHGYTF
TRBV11-3	CASSSATVTEQYF
TRBV6-6	CASSRDREGNTIYF
TRBV2	CASSVLAGAKNIQYF
TRBV9	CASSQGTVNEKLFF
TRBV5-6	CASSGQPGGYTF
TRBV6-5	CASTDRASPAFF
TRBV28	CASSGGLGNTIYF
TRBV11-3	CASSQGGLAGVDTQYF
TRBV6-5	CASSYGAQTEAFF
TRBV30	CAWSKAGGQETQYF
TRBV7-3	CASSSNPAGASTDTQYF
TRBV7-3	CASSLEPYYEQYF
TRBV18	CASSSGTGGYGYTF
TRBV7-2	CASSLSPQTSGSQYF
TRBV10-3	CAISDSARRTDTQYF
TRBV5-8	CASSLGLVYSNQPQHF
TRBV24-1	CATSDSRVSTDTQYF
TRBV2	CASSESSIKTYEQYF
TRBV27	CASSWGLAGEGADTQYF
TRBV30	CAWRNFGEAQNTEAFF
TRBV21-1	CASQTSGYEQYF
TRBV28	CASSVNTEAFF
TRBV28	CASRRDRGVSNYGYTF